Reported below is one TCR beta chain. This specimen comes from a study of CD8 T cells in Susac syndrome. V lost 1 base and J lost 4; bases outside the gene matches: 3. Germline lookup yields CDR1 SEHNR and CDR2 FQNEAQ (reference sequence). CDR3 length equals 14 residues. The sequenced target, TCR beta, came from blood CD8+ and CD4+ T cells. Purification of the CD8+ and CD4+ T cells relied on negative isolation, and TEMRA cells underwent FACS enrichment. RNA, at about 0.45 to 1 ug, was reverse transcribed with random hexamers. Multiplex immunoSEQ PCR targeted 54 Vbeta and 13 Jbeta TCR beta segments. TCRdb re-called the immunoSEQ multiplex PCR reads with MiXCR, one entry per CDR3 protein. In the table there are more than 200,000 distinct CDR3 sequences, roughly 90% of which are singletons.

The TCR comes from a human donor with multiple sclerosis. The chain joins TRBV7-9 to TRBJ2-7, with 8 bases fitting TRBD2. Source material: CD8+ T cells from PBMCs. The CDR3 nucleotides are TGTGCCAGCAGCTTAGGCGGGAGGTGGTACGAGCAGTACTTC. Translating gives CASSLGGRWYEQYF.